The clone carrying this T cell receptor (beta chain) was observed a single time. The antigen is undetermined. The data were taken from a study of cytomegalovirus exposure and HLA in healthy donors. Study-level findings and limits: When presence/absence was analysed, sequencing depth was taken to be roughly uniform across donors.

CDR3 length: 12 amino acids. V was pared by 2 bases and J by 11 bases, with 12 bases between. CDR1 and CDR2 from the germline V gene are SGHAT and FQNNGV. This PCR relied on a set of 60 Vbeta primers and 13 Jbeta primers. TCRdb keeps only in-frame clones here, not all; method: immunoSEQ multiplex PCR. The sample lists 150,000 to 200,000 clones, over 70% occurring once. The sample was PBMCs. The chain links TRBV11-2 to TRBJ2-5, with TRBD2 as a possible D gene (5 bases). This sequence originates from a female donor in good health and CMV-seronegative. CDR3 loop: CASSLSGGEQYF. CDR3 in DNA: TGTGCCAGCAGCTTATCCGGAGGAGAGCAGTACTTC.